What follows is one T cell receptor (beta chain) and its context. What it binds is not known. The investigators sampled blood at baseline, at cycle 4 day 1, and at cycle 7 day 1. The sample comes from a study of OX40 agonist ivuxolimab in advanced cancers. About the research overall: Cohort: about 82% men, mean age approximately 60, aged roughly 20 to 79. Points from the study as a whole: Both blood CD4+ and CD8+ T cells showed clonal growth by week 6 at 0.1 to 3.0 mg/kg. Partial responders dosed at 0.1-3.0 mg/kg displayed clonal expansion ranking among the lowest.

TCRdb's copy holds only in-frame clones and misses some; the assay was immunoSEQ multiplex PCR. In the table there are fewer than 60,000 clones, roughly 79% of which are singletons. V was trimmed by 0 bases and J by 6 bases, leaving 11 bases between them. The CDR3 runs 15 residues. The chain combines TRBV23-1 with TRBJ2-2; the D is unclear. TRBV23-1 is an ORF; its function is uncertain. The sample was CD4+ or CD8+ T cells sorted from blood, taken in a trial of the OX40 agonist ivuxolimab. The clonotype originates from an adult with an advanced solid tumor such as melanoma, head and neck, liver or kidney cancer. CDR3: CASSQSWQPPGELFF. The CDR3 DNA is TGCGCCAGCAGTCAATCGTGGCAGCCTCCCGGGGAGCTGTTTTTT.